The present entry profiles one TCR beta chain with its context. Its antigen target is currently unknown. The input lacks base qualities; no much larger clone sits a single base away. These data are taken from a study of Graves' ophthalmopathy and Graves' hyperthyroidism (dated by TCRdb to the late 2010s). In the study overall: Peripheral blood was collected at initial diagnosis, prior to any treatment. TCR beta repertoire signatures were used to distinguish Graves' ophthalmopathy from Graves' hyperthyroidism and to predict progression to ophthalmopathy. In total, 135 blood samples were TCR-sequenced: 43 ophthalmopathy, some 75 hyperthyroidism and some 17 hyperthyroidism-to-ophthalmopathy patients. To explore V-J signatures distinguishing ophthalmopathy from hyperthyroidism, a discovery set of under 110 patients (roughly 45 ophthalmopathy, 55 to 60 stable hyperthyroidism) was enrolled. An independent validation cohort was composed of approximately 19 hyperthyroidism patients and approximately 15 patients who later progressed from hyperthyroidism to ophthalmopathy. In about six hyperthyroidism patients, T-cell repertoires of thyroid tissue and blood were compared. Following sampling, methimazole starting at 30 mg daily was administered to hyperthyroidism patients, and high-dose intravenous methylprednisolone was administered to ophthalmopathy patients.

Broader findings and caveats from the paper: In validation, the model predicted ophthalmopathy progression with about 64% sensitivity and roughly 72% specificity; some twelve predicted patients were CT-confirmed with GO in a median of around 6.5 months. Sample size was not statistically predetermined, and group allocation was not concealed from the investigators. Among expanded thyroid clonotypes with frequency above 0.001, most also showed up in blood, which suggests that blood repertoires may reflect the thyroid immune response. In cross-validation, the 13-signature model distinguished ophthalmopathy from stable hyperthyroidism with just over 85% sensitivity and around 82% specificity, and in the test set the corresponding values were about 80% and 75%.

For repertoire sequencing, TCR beta CDR3 regions were amplified from RNA transcripts. The first round was an RT-PCR using HTBI primers with the Qiagen OneStep RT-PCR kit, and this first round was followed by a second-round multiplex PCR, then size selection and purification. Sequencing of the libraries was carried out on an Illumina HiSeq2000 in paired-end mode with 100 bp reads. The source study handled its data this way. SOAPnuke was used to process the reads, throwing out any read that had adapters, had uncalled bases, had a mean Phred below 15, or lacked an exact constant-primer or identifier match. High-quality paired reads were merged with COPE v1.2.5. Each unique nucleotide sequence was defined as a clonotype, and clonotypes were aligned to IMGT TRB V, D and J references with MiTCR v1.1. Only V-J combinations with frequency above 0.0001 were analysed, covering about 99% of repertoires. A TCR clonal expansion and chaos score per V-J combination was defined as the ratio of F50 clonal expansion to chaos observed in the TCRdist matrix. Welch's t-statistics and random forest were used to reduce features to about a dozen V-J combinations, which were fed into a naive Bayes classifier. The similarity between thyroid and blood repertoires was quantified using the Morisita-Horn index. TCRdb passed the public sequencing reads through fastp at Q25 and MiXCR, retaining productive beta sequences. Entries are consolidated by CDR3 protein sequence, retaining the most common genes and DNA. It is TCRdb's table, rather than the study itself, that gives the V and J calls and clone size. This sample gives under 350,000 distinct CDR3 sequences in total; roughly 16% of them show up just once. The ten largest clones take up 12% of the sample.

Ophthalmopathy patients were characterized by moderately to severely active disease, a Clinical Activity Score of at least 3, a NOSPECS grade of at least 4, and a disease duration under 3 months. Patients with other autoimmune diseases, uncontrolled infections, pregnancy or lactation were excluded. Diagnosis relied on clinical symptoms, serum thyroxine, TRAb, thyroid ultrasound and orbital computed tomography. PBMCs were isolated from 7.5 to 10 ml of fresh peripheral blood by Ficoll-Paque density gradient centrifugation. Total RNA was extracted with Trizol reagent and quality-checked on an Agilent 2100 Bioanalyzer. Compared with germline, V lacks 6 bases and J lacks 7 bases; bases without a gene match: 8. The germline V gene supplies CDR1 SQVTM and CDR2 ANQGSEA. From the cysteine through the phenylalanine, the CDR3 covers 13 amino acids. The kept DNA is CDR3 alone, 39 bases in frame from the first base.

Sequencing was performed on peripheral blood. The TCR sequence derives from an adult man with Graves' ophthalmopathy. The chain links TRBV29-1 with TRBJ1-2; 10 bases in between match TRBD1. Read as DNA, the sequence is TGCAGCGTCTGGGACAGGGGTTTTTTTGGCTACACCTTC. Translated, it gives CSVWDRGFFGYTF.